This T cell receptor (beta chain) was found in a study of T cell responses to AZD1222 COVID-19 vaccine. Looking at the study overall: Whether given at about 4 or about 12 weeks, second doses were pooled. Points from the study as a whole: Repertoire sampling happened only post peak T cell response. Across spike, vaccine-associated CD4 TCRs were found, dominant at 160-218 and 743-854. Clonal diversity may have been underestimated in mostly white British donors.

This table comes from immunoSEQ multiplex PCR, and its TCRdb copy is limited to in-frame clones, with some not included. This table has around 95,000 clones, approximately 90% appearing once. Germline V gives CDR1 SGHKS, CDR2 YYEKEE (reference sequence). This CDR3 spans 16 amino acids. V gave up 0 bases and J gave up 4 bases; unmatched junction bases: 7. Points on this clone: Its antigen remains unidentified.

The rearrangement links TRBV5-5 to TRBJ2-7, with 10 bases lining up with TRBD2. The TCR was taken from an adult in good health. The sequencing here drew on peripheral blood, taken on day 0 of AZD1222 vaccination. In DNA, the CDR3 is TGTGCCAGCAGCTTGGCTAGCGGGAGATTTTGGTACGAGCAGTACTTC. This codes for CASSLASGRFWYEQYF.